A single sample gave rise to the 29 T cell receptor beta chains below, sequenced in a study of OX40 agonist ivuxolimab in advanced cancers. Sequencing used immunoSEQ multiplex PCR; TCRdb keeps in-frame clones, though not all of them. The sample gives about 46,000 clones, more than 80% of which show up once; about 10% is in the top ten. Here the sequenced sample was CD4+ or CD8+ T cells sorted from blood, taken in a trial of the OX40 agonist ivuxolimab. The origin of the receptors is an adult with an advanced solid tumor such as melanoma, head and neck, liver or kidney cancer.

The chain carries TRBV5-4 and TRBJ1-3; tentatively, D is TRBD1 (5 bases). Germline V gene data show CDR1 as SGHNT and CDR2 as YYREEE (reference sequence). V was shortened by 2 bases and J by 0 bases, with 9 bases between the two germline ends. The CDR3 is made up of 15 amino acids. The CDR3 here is CASSFFGGSGNTIYF. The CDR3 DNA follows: TGTGCCAGCAGCTTTTTCGGGGGCTCTGGAAACACCATATATTTT.

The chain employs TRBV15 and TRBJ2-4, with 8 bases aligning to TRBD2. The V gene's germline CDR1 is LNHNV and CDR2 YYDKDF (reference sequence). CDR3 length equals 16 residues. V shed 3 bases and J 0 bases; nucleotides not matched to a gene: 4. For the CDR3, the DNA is TGTGCCACCAGCAGCGCGCGGGGGGCAGCCAAAAACATTCAGTACTTC. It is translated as CATSSARGAAKNIQYF. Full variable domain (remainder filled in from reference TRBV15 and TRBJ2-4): DAMVIQNPRYQVTQFGKPVTLSCSQTLNHNVMYWYQQKSSQAPKLLFHYYDKDFNNEADTPDNFQSRRPNTSFCFLDIRSPGLGDTAMYLCATSSARGAAKNIQYFGAGTRLSVL.

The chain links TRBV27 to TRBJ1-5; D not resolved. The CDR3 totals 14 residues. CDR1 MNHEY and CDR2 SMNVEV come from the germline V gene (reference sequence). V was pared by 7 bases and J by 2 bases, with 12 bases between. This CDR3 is CASTSVMGNQPQHF. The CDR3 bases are TGTGCCAGCACCTCCGTGATGGGCAATCAGCCCCAGCATTTT.

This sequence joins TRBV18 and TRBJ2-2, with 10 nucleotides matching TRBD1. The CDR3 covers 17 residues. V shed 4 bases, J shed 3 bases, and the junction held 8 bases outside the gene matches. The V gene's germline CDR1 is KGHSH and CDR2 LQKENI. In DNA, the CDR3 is TGTGCCAGCTCACAAATGACAGGGGGCTGGGACACCGGGGAGCTGTTTTTT. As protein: CASSQMTGGWDTGELFF.

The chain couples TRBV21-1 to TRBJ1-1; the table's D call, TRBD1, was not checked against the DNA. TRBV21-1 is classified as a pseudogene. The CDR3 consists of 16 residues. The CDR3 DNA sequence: TGTGCCAGCAGCAAAGACAAAGGGACAGCGAACACTGAAGCTTTCTTT. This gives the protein CASSKDKGTANTEAFF.

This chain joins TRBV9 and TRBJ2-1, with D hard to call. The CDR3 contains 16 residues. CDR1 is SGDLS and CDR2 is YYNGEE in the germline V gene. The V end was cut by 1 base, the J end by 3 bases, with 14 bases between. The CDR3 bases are TGTGCCAGCAGCGTATTTGACCGCAGGTACTACAATGAGCAGTTCTTC. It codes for CASSVFDRRYYNEQFF.

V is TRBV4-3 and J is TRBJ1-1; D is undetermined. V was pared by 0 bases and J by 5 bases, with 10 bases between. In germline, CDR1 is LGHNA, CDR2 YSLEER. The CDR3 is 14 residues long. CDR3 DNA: TGCGCCAGCAGCCAAGAGAGGTCCGGGACTGAAGCTTTCTTT. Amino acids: CASSQERSGTEAFF.

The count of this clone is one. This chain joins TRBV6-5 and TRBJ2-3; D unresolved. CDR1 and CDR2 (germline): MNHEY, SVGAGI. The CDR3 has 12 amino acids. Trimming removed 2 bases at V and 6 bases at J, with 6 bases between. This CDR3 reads CASSYLGDTQYF. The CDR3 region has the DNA TGTGCCAGCAGTTACCTGGGTGATACGCAGTATTTT.

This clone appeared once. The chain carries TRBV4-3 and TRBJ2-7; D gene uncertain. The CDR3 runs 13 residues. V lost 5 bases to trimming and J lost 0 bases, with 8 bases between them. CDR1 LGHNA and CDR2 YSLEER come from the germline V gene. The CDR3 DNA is TGCGCCAGCAGCGACCGGATCTCCTACGAGCAGTACTTC. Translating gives CASSDRISYEQYF.

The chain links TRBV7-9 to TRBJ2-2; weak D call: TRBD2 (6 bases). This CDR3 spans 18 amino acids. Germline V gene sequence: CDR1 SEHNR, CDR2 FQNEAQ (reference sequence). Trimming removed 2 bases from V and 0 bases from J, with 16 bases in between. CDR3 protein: CASSLPGEGNSNTGELFF. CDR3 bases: TGTGCCAGCAGCTTACCGGGGGAAGGGAACTCGAACACCGGGGAGCTGTTTTTT.

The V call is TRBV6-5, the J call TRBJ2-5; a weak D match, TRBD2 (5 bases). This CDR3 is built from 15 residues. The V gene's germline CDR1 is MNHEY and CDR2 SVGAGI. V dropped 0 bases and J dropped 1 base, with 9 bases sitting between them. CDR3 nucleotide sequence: TGTGCCAGCAGTTACTCGAGGAGGTCCCAAGAGACCCAGTACTTC. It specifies CASSYSRRSQETQYF.

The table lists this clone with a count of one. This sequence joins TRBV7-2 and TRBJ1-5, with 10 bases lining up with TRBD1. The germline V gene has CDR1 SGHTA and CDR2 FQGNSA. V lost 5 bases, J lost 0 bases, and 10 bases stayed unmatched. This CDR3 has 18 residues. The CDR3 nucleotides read TGTGCCAGCAGCCCTGACAGGGGGCCGCAATCTAGCAATCAGCCCCAGCATTTT. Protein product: CASSPDRGPQSSNQPQHF. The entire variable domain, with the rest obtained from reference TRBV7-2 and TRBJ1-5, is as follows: GAGVSQSPSNKVTEKGKDVELRCDPISGHTALYWYRQSLGQGLEFLIYFQGNSAPDKSGLPSDRFSAERTGGSVSTLTIQRTQQEDSAVYLCASSPDRGPQSSNQPQHFGDGTRLSIL.

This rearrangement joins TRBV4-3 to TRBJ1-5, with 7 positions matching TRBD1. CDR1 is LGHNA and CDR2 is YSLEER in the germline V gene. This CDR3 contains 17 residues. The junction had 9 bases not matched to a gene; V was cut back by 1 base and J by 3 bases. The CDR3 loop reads CASSQGPPTGSNQPQHF. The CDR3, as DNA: TGCGCCAGCAGCCAAGGCCCCCCGACAGGGTCCAATCAGCCCCAGCATTTT.

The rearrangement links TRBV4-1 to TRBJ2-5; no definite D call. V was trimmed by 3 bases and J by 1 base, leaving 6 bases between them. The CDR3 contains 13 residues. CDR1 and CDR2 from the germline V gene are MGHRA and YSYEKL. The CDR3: CASSQVPQETQYF. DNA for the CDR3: TGCGCCAGCAGCCAGGTTCCCCAAGAGACCCAGTACTTC.

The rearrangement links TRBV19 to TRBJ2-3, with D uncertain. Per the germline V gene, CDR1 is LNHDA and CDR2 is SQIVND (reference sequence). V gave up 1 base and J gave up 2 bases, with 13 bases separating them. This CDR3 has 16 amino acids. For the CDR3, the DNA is TGTGCCAGTAGTATAGGAGCGCGCTTATACACAGATACGCAGTATTTT. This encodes CASSIGARLYTDTQYF.

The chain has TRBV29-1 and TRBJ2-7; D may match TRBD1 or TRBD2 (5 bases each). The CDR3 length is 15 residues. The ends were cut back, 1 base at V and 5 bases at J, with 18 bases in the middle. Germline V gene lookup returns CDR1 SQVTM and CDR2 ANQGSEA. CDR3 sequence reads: CSVEGADQGPNEQYF. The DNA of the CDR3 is TGCAGCGTTGAAGGGGCTGATCAGGGACCCAACGAGCAGTACTTC.

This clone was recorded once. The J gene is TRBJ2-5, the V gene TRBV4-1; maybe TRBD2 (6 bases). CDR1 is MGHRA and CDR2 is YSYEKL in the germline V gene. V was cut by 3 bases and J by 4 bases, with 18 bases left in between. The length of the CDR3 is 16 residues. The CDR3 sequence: CASSQDSVGLPETQYF. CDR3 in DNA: TGCGCCAGCAGCCAGGATTCCGTGGGACTGCCAGAGACCCAGTACTTC.

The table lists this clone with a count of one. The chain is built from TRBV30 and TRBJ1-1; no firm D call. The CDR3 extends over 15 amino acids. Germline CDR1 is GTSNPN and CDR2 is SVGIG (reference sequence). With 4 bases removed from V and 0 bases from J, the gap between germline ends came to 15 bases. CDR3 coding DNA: TGTGCCTGGATCCCTTCTCGTCACGTGAACACTGAAGCTTTCTTT. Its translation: CAWIPSRHVNTEAFF. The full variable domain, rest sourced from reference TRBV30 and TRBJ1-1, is SQTIHQWPATLVQPVGSPLSLECTVEGTSNPNLYWYRQAAGRGLQLLFYSVGIGQISSEVPQNLSASRPQDRQFILSSKKLLLSDSGFYLCAWIPSRHVNTEAFFGQGTRLTVV.

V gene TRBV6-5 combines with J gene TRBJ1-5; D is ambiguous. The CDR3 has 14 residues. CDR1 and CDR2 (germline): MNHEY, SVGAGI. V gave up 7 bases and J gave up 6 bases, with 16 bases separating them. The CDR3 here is CASTSVGSGQPQHF. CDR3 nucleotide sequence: TGTGCCAGCACCTCAGTGGGGTCGGGTCAGCCCCAGCATTTT.

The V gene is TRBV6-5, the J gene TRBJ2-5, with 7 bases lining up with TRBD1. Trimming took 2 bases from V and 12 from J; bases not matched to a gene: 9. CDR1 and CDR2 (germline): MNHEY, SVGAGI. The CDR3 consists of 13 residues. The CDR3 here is CASSYTHRGPKYF. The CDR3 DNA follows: TGTGCCAGCAGTTACACTCACAGGGGCCCCAAGTACTTC.

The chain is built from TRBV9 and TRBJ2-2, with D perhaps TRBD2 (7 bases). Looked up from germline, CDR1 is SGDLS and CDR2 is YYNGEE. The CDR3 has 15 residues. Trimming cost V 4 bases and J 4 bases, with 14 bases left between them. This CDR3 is CASSPDGGPTGELFF. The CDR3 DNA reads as TGTGCCAGCAGCCCCGACGGGGGGCCCACCGGGGAGCTGTTTTTT.

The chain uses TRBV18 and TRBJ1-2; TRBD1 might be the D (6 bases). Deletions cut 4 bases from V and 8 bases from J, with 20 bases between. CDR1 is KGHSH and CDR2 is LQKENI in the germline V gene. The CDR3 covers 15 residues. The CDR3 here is CASSLRGKENGGYTF. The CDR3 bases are TGTGCCAGCTCACTAAGGGGGAAGGAAAACGGGGGCTACACCTTC. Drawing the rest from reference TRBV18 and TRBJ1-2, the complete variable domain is NAGVMQNPRHLVRRRGQEARLRCSPMKGHSHVYWYRQLPEEGLKFMVYLQKENIIDESGMPKERFSAEFPKEGPSILRIQQVVRGDSAAYFCASSLRGKENGGYTFGSGTRLTVV.

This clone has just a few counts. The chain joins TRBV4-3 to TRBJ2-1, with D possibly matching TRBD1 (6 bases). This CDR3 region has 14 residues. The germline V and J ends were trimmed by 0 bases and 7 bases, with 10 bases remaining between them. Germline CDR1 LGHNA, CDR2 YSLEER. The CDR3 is CASSQDTGWNEQFF. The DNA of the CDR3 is TGCGCCAGCAGCCAAGACACAGGGTGGAATGAGCAGTTCTTC.

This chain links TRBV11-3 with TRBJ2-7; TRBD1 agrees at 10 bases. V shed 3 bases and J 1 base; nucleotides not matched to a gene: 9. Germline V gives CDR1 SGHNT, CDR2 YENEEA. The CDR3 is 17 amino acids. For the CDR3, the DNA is TGTGCCAGCAGCTTGACAGGGGGCAAACCCAGGTCCTACGAGCAGTACTTC. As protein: CASSLTGGKPRSYEQYF.

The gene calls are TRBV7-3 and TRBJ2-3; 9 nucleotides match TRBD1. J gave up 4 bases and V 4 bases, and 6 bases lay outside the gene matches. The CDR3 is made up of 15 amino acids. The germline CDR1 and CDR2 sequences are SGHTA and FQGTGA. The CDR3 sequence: CASSSTGGIADTQYF. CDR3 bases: TGTGCCAGCAGCTCGACAGGGGGTATCGCAGATACGCAGTATTTT. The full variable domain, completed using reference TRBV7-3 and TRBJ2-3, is GAGVSQTPSNKVTEKGKYVELRCDPISGHTALYWYRQSLGQGPEFLIYFQGTGAADDSGLPNDRFFAVRPEGSVSTLKIQRTERGDSAVYLCASSSTGGIADTQYFGPGTRLTVL.

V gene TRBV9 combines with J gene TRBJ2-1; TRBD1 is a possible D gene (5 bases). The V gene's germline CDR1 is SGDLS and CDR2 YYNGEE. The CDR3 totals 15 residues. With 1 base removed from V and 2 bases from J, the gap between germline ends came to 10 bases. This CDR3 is CASSVNAGTYNEQFF. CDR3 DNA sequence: TGTGCCAGCAGCGTAAATGCAGGGACCTACAATGAGCAGTTCTTC.

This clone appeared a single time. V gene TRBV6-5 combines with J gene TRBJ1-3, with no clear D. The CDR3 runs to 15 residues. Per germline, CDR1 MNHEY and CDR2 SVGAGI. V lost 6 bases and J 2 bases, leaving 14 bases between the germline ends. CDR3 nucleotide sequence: TGTGCCAGCAGGACTATGGGTTTCACTGGAAACACCATATATTTT. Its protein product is CASRTMGFTGNTIYF.

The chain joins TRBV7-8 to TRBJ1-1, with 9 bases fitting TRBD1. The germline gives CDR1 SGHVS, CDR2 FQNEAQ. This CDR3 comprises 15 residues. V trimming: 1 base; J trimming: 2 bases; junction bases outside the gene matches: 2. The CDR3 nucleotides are TGTGCCAGCAGCTTAGTGGACAGGGGTAACACTGAAGCTTTCTTT. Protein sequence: CASSLVDRGNTEAFF.

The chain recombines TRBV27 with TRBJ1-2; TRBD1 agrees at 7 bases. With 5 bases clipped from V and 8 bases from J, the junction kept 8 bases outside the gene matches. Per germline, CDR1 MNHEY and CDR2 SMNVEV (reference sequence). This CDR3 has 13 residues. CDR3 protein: CASSQGRGVGYTF. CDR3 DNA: TGTGCCAGCAGTCAAGGCAGGGGGGTCGGCTACACCTTC.